The rows below give T cell receptor beta chains drawn from one sample of a study of control samples from healthy donors and cancer patients. Produced via immunoSEQ multiplex PCR; TCRdb's table is partial and in-frame only. The data show 70,000 to 85,000 clones, around 80% seen once. Sequencing was done on a sample of PBMCs. These receptors came from a man in his sixties with head and neck cancer. Both conserved end residues are part of each CDR3.

CDR3 length: 15
J gene: TRBJ1-2
V gene: TRBV19
CDR3 protein: CASDTRRGPNYGYTF

CDR3 length: 15
J gene: TRBJ2-7
V gene: TRBV10-1
CDR3 protein: CASSDESGEGYEQYF

CDR3 length: 17
J gene: TRBJ2-3
V gene: TRBV5-6
CDR3 protein: CASSSPTSGSRTDTQYF

CDR3 length: 15
J gene: TRBJ2-1
V gene: TRBV5-5
CDR3 protein: CASSLGTGTYNEQFF

CDR3 length: 14
J gene: TRBJ1-4
V gene: TRBV5-1
CDR3 protein: CASSTGATNEKLFF

CDR3 length: 16
J gene: TRBJ1-2
V gene: TRBV9
CDR3 protein: CASSVVGQGIDYGYTF

CDR3 length: 16
J gene: TRBJ2-5
V gene: TRBV5-1
CDR3 protein: CASSLVSSGEGETQYF

CDR3 length: 15
J gene: TRBJ1-1
V gene: TRBV28
CDR3 protein: CASSAIHNYYTEAFF

CDR3 length: 14
J gene: TRBJ2-5
V gene: TRBV5-4
CDR3 protein: CASREGTGRETQYF

CDR3 length: 15
J gene: TRBJ1-1
V gene: TRBV4-1
CDR3 protein: CASSQGRGLNTEAFF

CDR3 length: 16
J gene: TRBJ2-4
V gene: TRBV6-5
CDR3 protein: CASSYTASGTKNIQYF

CDR3 length: 14
J gene: TRBJ2-7
V gene: TRBV7-9
CDR3 protein: CASSFGQVFYEQYF

CDR3 length: 14
J gene: TRBJ2-7
V gene: TRBV6-5
CDR3 protein: CASSKRGKLYEQYF

CDR3 length: 15
J gene: TRBJ1-2
V gene: TRBV3-1/TRBV3-2
CDR3 protein: CASSQQAAFDYGYTF

CDR3 length: 15
J gene: TRBJ1-1
V gene: TRBV10-3
CDR3 protein: CAISESEGTNTEAFF

CDR3 length: 15
J gene: TRBJ1-1
V gene: TRBV19
CDR3 protein: CASSLGNIAGAEAFF

CDR3 length: 13
J gene: TRBJ2-7
V gene: TRBV27
CDR3 protein: CASSLSLGYEQYF

CDR3 length: 15
J gene: TRBJ2-3
V gene: TRBV5-1
CDR3 protein: CASSFYIGGTDTQYF

CDR3 length: 13
J gene: TRBJ1-1
V gene: TRBV28
CDR3 protein: CATVRKPNTEAFF

CDR3 length: 12
J gene: TRBJ2-1
V gene: TRBV7-2
CDR3 protein: CASNLGRNEQFF

CDR3 length: 11
J gene: TRBJ2-7
V gene: TRBV9
CDR3 protein: CASSEGNEQYF

CDR3 length: 15
J gene: TRBJ2-7
V gene: TRBV11-2
CDR3 protein: CASSLGGGGPYEQYF

CDR3 length: 13
J gene: TRBJ2-2
V gene: TRBV19
CDR3 protein: CATAGTNTGELFF

CDR3 length: 13
J gene: TRBJ2-5
V gene: TRBV5-1
CDR3 protein: CASSLRPRETQYF

CDR3 length: 16
J gene: TRBJ2-4
V gene: TRBV6-5
CDR3 protein: CASSYDHTLAKNIQYF

CDR3 length: 15
J gene: TRBJ2-7
V gene: TRBV10-3
CDR3 protein: CAISSPGHSSYEQYF

CDR3 length: 14
J gene: TRBJ2-7
V gene: TRBV7-2
CDR3 protein: CASSLGGTSYEQYF

CDR3 length: 16
J gene: TRBJ2-2
V gene: TRBV2
CDR3 protein: CASSENGGTNTGELFF

CDR3 length: 14
J gene: TRBJ2-3
V gene: TRBV11-2
CDR3 protein: CASTSGQFSDTQYF

CDR3 length: 14
J gene: TRBJ2-7
V gene: TRBV5-1
CDR3 protein: CASSLDREGHEQYF